These T cell receptor beta chains were read from a single sample in a study of blood T cell repertoires in COVID-19. Assay: immunoSEQ multiplex PCR; the TCRdb copy retains only in-frame clones and omits some. This sample has around 64,000 clones, with 90% to 95% found just once. Sequenced sample: peripheral blood. These receptors were obtained from a human donor in a cohort sampled during active COVID-19. The CDR3 runs from the conserved cysteine through the conserved F or W. Fields, in order: clone size, D gene, J gene, CDR3 length, V gene, CDR3 protein, CDR3 DNA. D genes are given only for firm matches. Clone size is shown for a subset of rows, as once, few, many or a class of expanded clone.

.	TRBD2	TRBJ2-5	17	TRBV5-4	CASSLSSGRPLQETQYF	TGTGCCAGCAGCTTGTCCAGCGGGAGACCACTTCAAGAGACCCAGTACTTC
.	.	TRBJ2-3	14	TRBV10-3	CAISEQGGTDTQYF	TGTGCCATCAGTGAACAGGGCGGCACAGATACGCAGTATTTT
.	TRBD1	TRBJ2-1	15	TRBV27	CASSPRTGLYNEQFF	TGTGCCAGCAGTCCCCGGACAGGTTTGTACAATGAGCAGTTCTTC
.	.	TRBJ1-6	15	TRBV18	CASSRESSYNSPLHF	TGTGCCAGCTCACGGGAGAGCTCCTATAATTCACCCCTCCACTTT
.	TRBD1	TRBJ1-6	17	TRBV19	CASSIKQGADYNSPLHF	TGTGCCAGTAGTATAAAACAGGGGGCTGACTATAATTCACCCCTCCACTTT
.	TRBD2	TRBJ2-5	15	TRBV5-5	CASSLVIAGQETQYF	TGTGCCAGCAGCTTGGTAATAGCGGGGCAGGAGACCCAGTACTTC
.	TRBD2	TRBJ2-1	16	TRBV18	CASSPPLAGANNEQFF	TGTGCCAGCTCACCTCCTCTAGCGGGGGCCAACAATGAGCAGTTCTTC
.	TRBD2	TRBJ2-3	17	TRBV7-3	CASSLTYSGVNTDTQYF	TGTGCCAGCAGCTTAACGTATAGCGGGGTGAACACAGATACGCAGTATTTT
.	TRBD1	TRBJ1-2	14	TRBV23-1	CASSHTGAIYGYTF	TGCGCCAGCAGTCACACAGGGGCCATCTATGGCTACACCTTC
few	.	TRBJ1-1	14	TRBV18	CASSPVTVNTEAFF	TGTGCCAGCTCACCTGTGACTGTGAACACTGAAGCTTTCTTT
.	TRBD1	TRBJ1-2	13	TRBV5-1	CASSYRQGAGYTF	TGCGCCAGCAGCTACCGACAGGGAGCTGGCTACACCTTC
.	.	TRBJ2-2	14	TRBV19	CASTRQGSTGELFF	TGTGCCAGTACGAGACAAGGTAGCACCGGGGAGCTGTTTTTT
few	.	TRBJ1-1	15	TRBV5-1	CASSLADGTTTEAFF	TGCGCCAGCAGCTTGGCGGACGGGACAACCACTGAAGCTTTCTTT
once	TRBD2	TRBJ2-5	15	TRBV3-1/TRBV3-2	CASSLRLAIGKTQYF	TGTGCCAGCAGCCTCCGACTAGCGATCGGAAAGACCCAGTACTTC
.	.	TRBJ1-4	15	TRBV19	CASSMNRLTNEKLFF	TGTGCCAGTAGTATGAACAGGCTGACTAATGAAAAACTGTTTTTT
.	TRBD1	TRBJ1-6	16	TRBV18	CASSPQGQSYNSPLHF	TGTGCCAGCTCACCTCAGGGACAGAGTTATAATTCACCCCTCCACTTT
few	TRBD1	TRBJ2-3	15	TRBV29-1	CSVAGTGGRPDTQYF	TGCAGCGTGGCCGGGACAGGGGGCCGTCCAGATACGCAGTATTTT
.	.	TRBJ1-2	15	TRBV11-2	CASSLSSFRVFSYTF	TGTGCCAGCAGCTTATCGTCCTTCAGGGTATTTAGCTACACCTTC
.	TRBD2	TRBJ2-1	17	TRBV10-3	CAISAHLTSGGNNEQFF	TGTGCCATCAGTGCCCACCTGACTAGCGGGGGGAACAATGAGCAGTTCTTC
.	.	TRBJ2-5	18	TRBV7-2	CASSLAPGTTNLQETQYF	TGTGCCAGCAGCTTAGCTCCGGGGACAACGAACCTTCAAGAGACCCAGTACTTC
.	TRBD1	TRBJ1-4	13	TRBV29-1	CSVAGTGGEKLFF	TGCAGCGTTGCCGGGACAGGGGGTGAAAAACTGTTTTTT
.	TRBD1	TRBJ2-2	15	TRBV7-2	CASSYLQGVAGELFF	TGTGCCAGCAGCTACTTACAGGGGGTGGCCGGGGAGCTGTTTTTT
.	TRBD1	TRBJ1-2	16	TRBV7-3	CASSFKGGQGVYGYTF	TGTGCCAGCAGCTTTAAGGGTGGACAGGGGGTCTATGGCTACACCTTC
.	.	TRBJ2-3	19	TRBV7-2	CASSSRSTTLRSSTDTQYF	TGTGCCAGCAGCTCCAGATCGACTACTCTGCGATCTAGCACAGATACGCAGTATTTT
.	TRBD1	TRBJ2-3	16	TRBV9	CASSAQGQGLGDTQYF	TGTGCCAGCAGCGCACAAGGACAGGGACTCGGAGATACGCAGTATTTT
.	TRBD1	TRBJ1-2	16	TRBV27	CASNPFGQGLILGYTF	TGTGCCAGCAATCCGTTCGGACAGGGTCTGATTCTGGGCTACACCTTC
.	TRBD1	TRBJ1-4	14	TRBV29-1	CSVDEGAPSGKLFF	TGCAGCGTGGACGAGGGGGCCCCCAGCGGAAAACTGTTTTTT
.	.	TRBJ1-3	14	TRBV18	CASSQDSSGNTIYF	TGTGCCAGCTCACAGGACAGCTCTGGAAACACCATATATTTT
.	.	TRBJ2-3	16	TRBV7-9	CASSFLGGSSTDTQYF	TGTGCCAGCAGCTTCTTGGGGGGAAGCAGCACAGATACGCAGTATTTT
.	TRBD2	TRBJ2-2	15	TRBV6-4	CASSQEGGDTGELFF	TGTGCCAGCAGTCAAGAGGGAGGGGACACCGGGGAGCTGTTTTTT
.	TRBD2	TRBJ2-3	18	TRBV4-3	CASSQESFTGGITDTQYF	TGCGCCAGCAGCCAAGAGAGCTTCACCGGGGGGATCACAGATACGCAGTATTTT
once	TRBD1	TRBJ1-1	17	TRBV7-9	CASSPDRGARMNTEAFF	TGTGCCAGCAGCCCCGACAGGGGGGCCCGCATGAACACTGAAGCTTTCTTT
.	TRBD2	TRBJ2-2	16	TRBV6-1	CASSESGGMNTGELFF	TGTGCCAGCAGTGAATCGGGGGGTATGAACACCGGGGAGCTGTTTTTT
.	TRBD1	TRBJ1-2	11	TRBV25-1	CASSGGQALTF	TGTGCCAGCAGCGGAGGACAGGCTCTCACCTTC
.	.	TRBJ1-4	15	TRBV28	CASSSTFGRVEKLFF	TGTGCCAGCAGCTCAACGTTCGGGCGGGTTGAAAAACTGTTTTTT
.	.	TRBJ2-3	16	TRBV18	CASSPVIISVTDTQYF	TGTGCCAGCTCACCAGTAATAATTTCGGTCACAGATACGCAGTATTTT
.	TRBD2	TRBJ2-3	19	TRBV3-1/TRBV3-2	CASSQEPSWAGERTDTQYF	TGTGCCAGCAGCCAAGAACCCTCTTGGGCGGGGGAGAGGACAGATACGCAGTATTTT
.	.	TRBJ1-2	15	TRBV18	CASSPPPARGPGYTF	TGTGCCAGCTCACCCCCCCCCGCCAGGGGACCTGGCTACACCTTC
.	TRBD1	TRBJ1-6	14	TRBV9	CASSAGQVDSTLHF	TGTGCCAGCAGCGCGGGACAGGTCGACTCAACCCTCCACTTT
.	.	TRBJ2-1	14	TRBV5-4	CASSLAETAGGWFF	TGTGCCAGCAGCTTGGCCGAGACCGCTGGCGGGTGGTTCTTC
once	.	TRBJ2-4	13	TRBV5-1	CASSTGDKNIQYF	TGCGCCAGCAGCACCGGGGACAAAAACATTCAGTACTTC
once	TRBD1	TRBJ1-4	14	TRBV19	CASSMGQGGEKLFF	TGTGCCAGTAGTATGGGACAGGGAGGGGAAAAACTGTTTTTT